This TCR beta chain was profiled in a study of CXCR3-negative and CXCR3-positive naive CD8 T cells. Researchers sorted 300,000 cells of each CD8+ T cell subset in triplicate. With respect to this clonotype: Its cognate antigen is unknown.

Study results and caveats: PBMCs showed partially decreased CXCR3 expression after cryopreservation, and most assays used fresh PBMCs. Naive cells positive for CXCR3 carried more hydrophobic TRB CDR3s than CXCR3-negative ones.

The CDR3 has 13 residues. Germline values: CDR1 SGHNT, CDR2 YYREEE (reference sequence). 5' RACE that incorporated UMI labels was used to prepare the TRB cDNA libraries. TCRdb re-called the 5' RACE reads and gives one entry per CDR3 protein, without DNA. Its clone listing holds 150,000 or so distinct CDR3 sequences. The receptor's source is a human donor in good health. Some clones in this sample may be carry-over from other donors' samples. This chain uses TRBV5-4 with TRBJ1-1. Source material: naive CXCR3+ CD8+ T cells from blood. Subset defined: CD45RO-CCR7+CD27+CD95- naive CD8+ T cells expressing CXCR3 (TNR3+). CDR3 amino acids: CASSSRESTEAFF.